Shown below are 3 T cell receptor beta chains from a single sample sequenced in a study of OX40 agonist ivuxolimab in advanced cancers. Assay used: immunoSEQ multiplex PCR; TCRdb lists only in-frame clones, some missing. The sample contains tens of thousands of clones, around four fifths of which appear only once. The sequencing used CD4+ or CD8+ T cells sorted from blood, collected in a trial of the OX40 agonist ivuxolimab. The receptors come from an adult with an advanced solid tumor such as melanoma, head and neck, liver or kidney cancer.

The chain uses TRBV30 and TRBJ1-1; no reliable D call. The germline V and J ends were trimmed by 2 bases and 1 base, with 11 bases remaining between them. The CDR3 is made up of 14 amino acids. Looked up from germline, CDR1 is GTSNPN and CDR2 is SVGIG (reference sequence). The CDR3 DNA is TGTGCCTGGAGTTTCGGGGAGGCGAACACTGAAGCTTTCTTT. Translation gives CAWSFGEANTEAFF.

The chain combines TRBV14 with TRBJ2-1; D is perhaps TRBD1 (5 bases). V was pared by 4 bases and J by 6 bases, with 16 bases between. CDR1 is SGHDN, CDR2 FVKESK, per germline. The CDR3 runs to 15 residues. DNA of the CDR3: TGTGCCAGCAGCCTCCGAGTAGGGGCAGGCAATGAGCAGTTCTTC. The encoded protein is CASSLRVGAGNEQFF.

The chain has TRBV6-5 and TRBJ1-2; 8 bases align to TRBD1. The junction had 7 bases not matched to a gene; V was cut back by 5 bases and J by 2 bases. This CDR3 is built from 15 residues. Germline CDR1 reads MNHEY; CDR2 reads SVGAGI. The CDR3 loop is CASSKSTGANYGYTF. CDR3 sequence (DNA): TGTGCCAGCAGTAAATCGACAGGGGCCAACTATGGCTACACCTTC.